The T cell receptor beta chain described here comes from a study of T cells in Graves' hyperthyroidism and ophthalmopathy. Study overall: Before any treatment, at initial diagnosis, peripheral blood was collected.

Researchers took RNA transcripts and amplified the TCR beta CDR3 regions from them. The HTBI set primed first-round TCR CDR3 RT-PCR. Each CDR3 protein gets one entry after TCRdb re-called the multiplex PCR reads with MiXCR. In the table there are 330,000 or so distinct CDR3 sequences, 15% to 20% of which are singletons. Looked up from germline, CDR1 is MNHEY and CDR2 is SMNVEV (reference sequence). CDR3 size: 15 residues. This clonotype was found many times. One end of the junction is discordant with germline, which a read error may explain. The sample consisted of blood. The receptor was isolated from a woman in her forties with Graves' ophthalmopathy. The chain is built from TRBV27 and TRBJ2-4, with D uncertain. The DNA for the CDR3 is TGTGCCAACAGTTTATCGCCAGTAGCCAAAAACATTCAGTACTTC. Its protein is CANSLSPVAKNIQYF.